This entry concerns a single T cell receptor (beta chain). The sample belongs to a study of T cells in localized non-small cell lung cancer. Assay: immunoSEQ multiplex PCR; the TCRdb copy retains only in-frame clones and omits some. Of approximately 49,000 clones in the sample, approximately 80% were seen once. Trimming left V 4 bases short and J 1 base short, with 16 bases between. The CDR3 is 16 amino acids. Germline V lookup: CDR1 SGHVS, CDR2 FQNEAQ. The chain employs TRBV7-8 and TRBJ1-1; possible D gene TRBD1, 5 bases. The sample was peripheral blood, taken before any cancer treatment. The TCR was taken from a man between 35 and 75 years old with stage I squamous cell lung carcinoma. The CDR3 protein is CASSSYRIWGNTEAFF. The CDR3 DNA reads as TGTGCCAGCAGCTCCTACAGGATTTGGGGGAACACTGAAGCTTTCTTT.